A few counts support the clone carrying this TCR beta chain. Its antigen is currently unknown. The CDR3 length is 15 residues. Per germline, CDR1 SGHTA and CDR2 FQGNSA. V was pared by 5 bases and J by 2 bases, with 6 bases of the junction left unmatched. A multiplex PCR was run with 60 Vbeta primers and 13 Jbeta primers. Original handling: The count from a later analysis was 79 million or so unique TCR beta chains, 9.5 million to 11 million of them shared. Libraries were prepared by immunoSEQ multiplex PCR; TCRdb keeps only in-frame clonotypes and omits some of them. The DNA was the basis for D and trimming; V, J and clone size are from that table. The sample gives some 150,000 clones, roughly 70% of which show up once; about 2.7% is in the top ten. The sample belongs to a study of cytomegalovirus exposure and HLA in healthy donors. Study-wide findings and caveats: Later analysis showed most CMV-associated TCR beta chains appearing HLA-restricted. Cytomegalovirus association was listed for about 170 TCR beta chains.

The sequence came from a young woman in good health and CMV-seronegative. Sequenced sample: PBMCs. This rearrangement joins TRBV7-2 to TRBJ1-1, with 9 bases lining up with TRBD1. The CDR3 sequence: CASSPQGAINTEAFF. The CDR3 DNA is TGTGCCAGCAGCCCACAGGGGGCAATTAACACTGAAGCTTTCTTT. Variable domain in full (rest from reference TRBV7-2 and TRBJ1-1): GAGVSQSPSNKVTEKGKDVELRCDPISGHTALYWYRQSLGQGLEFLIYFQGNSAPDKSGLPSDRFSAERTGGSVSTLTIQRTQQEDSAVYLCASSPQGAINTEAFFGQGTRLTVV.